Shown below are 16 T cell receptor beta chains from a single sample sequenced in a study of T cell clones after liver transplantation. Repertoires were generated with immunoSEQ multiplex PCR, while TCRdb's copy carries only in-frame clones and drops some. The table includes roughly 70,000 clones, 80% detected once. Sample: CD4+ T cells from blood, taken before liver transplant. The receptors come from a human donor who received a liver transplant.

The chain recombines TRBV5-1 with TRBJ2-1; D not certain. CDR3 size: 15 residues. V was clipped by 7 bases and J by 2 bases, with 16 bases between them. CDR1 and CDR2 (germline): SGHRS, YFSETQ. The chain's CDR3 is CASGLTPPAYNEQFF. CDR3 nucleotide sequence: TGCGCCAGCGGGTTGACTCCCCCAGCCTACAATGAGCAGTTCTTC.

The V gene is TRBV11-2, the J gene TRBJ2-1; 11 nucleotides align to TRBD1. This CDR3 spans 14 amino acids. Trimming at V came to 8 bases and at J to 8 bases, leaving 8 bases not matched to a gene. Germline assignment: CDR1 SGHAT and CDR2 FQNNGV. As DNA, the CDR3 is TGTGCCAGCGGACGGGACAGGGGGTTCGATGAGCAGTTCTTC. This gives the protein CASGRDRGFDEQFF.

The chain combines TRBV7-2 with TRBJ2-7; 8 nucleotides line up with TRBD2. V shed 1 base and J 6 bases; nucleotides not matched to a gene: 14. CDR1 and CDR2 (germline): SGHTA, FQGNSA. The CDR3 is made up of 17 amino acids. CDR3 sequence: CASSLVGGTAGVGEQYF. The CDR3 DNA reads TGTGCCAGCAGCTTAGTAGGAGGTACAGCGGGAGTAGGCGAGCAGTACTTC. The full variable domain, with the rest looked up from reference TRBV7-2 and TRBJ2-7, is GAGVSQSPSNKVTEKGKDVELRCDPISGHTALYWYRQSLGQGLEFLIYFQGNSAPDKSGLPSDRFSAERTGGSVSTLTIQRTQQEDSAVYLCASSLVGGTAGVGEQYFGPGTRLTVT.

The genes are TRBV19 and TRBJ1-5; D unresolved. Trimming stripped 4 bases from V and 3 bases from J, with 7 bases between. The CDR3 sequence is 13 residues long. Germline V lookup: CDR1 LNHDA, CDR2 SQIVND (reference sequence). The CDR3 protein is CASSTGYNQPQHF. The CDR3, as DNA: TGTGCCAGTAGTACAGGCTACAATCAGCCCCAGCATTTT.

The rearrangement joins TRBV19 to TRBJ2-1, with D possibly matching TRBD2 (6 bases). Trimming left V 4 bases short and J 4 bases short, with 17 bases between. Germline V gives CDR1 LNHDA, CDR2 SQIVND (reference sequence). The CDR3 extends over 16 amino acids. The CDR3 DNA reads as TGTGCCAGTAGTAGCGGGGTAGAGTCCCAATACAATGAGCAGTTCTTC. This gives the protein CASSSGVESQYNEQFF.

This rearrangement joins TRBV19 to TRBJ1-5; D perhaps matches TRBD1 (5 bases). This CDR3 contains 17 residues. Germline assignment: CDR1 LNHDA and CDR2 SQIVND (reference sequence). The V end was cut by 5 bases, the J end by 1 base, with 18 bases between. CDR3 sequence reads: CASSLGKGSRSNQPQHF. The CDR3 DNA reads TGTGCCAGTAGTCTGGGGAAGGGGAGTCGAAGCAATCAGCCCCAGCATTTT.

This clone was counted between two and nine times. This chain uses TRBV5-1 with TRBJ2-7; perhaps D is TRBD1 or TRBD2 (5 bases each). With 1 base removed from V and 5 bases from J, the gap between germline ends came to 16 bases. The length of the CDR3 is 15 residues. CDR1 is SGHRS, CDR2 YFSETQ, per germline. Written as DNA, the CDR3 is TGCGCCAGCAGCTTGTCACCGGGACCTGAAGACGAGCAGTACTTC. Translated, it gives CASSLSPGPEDEQYF.

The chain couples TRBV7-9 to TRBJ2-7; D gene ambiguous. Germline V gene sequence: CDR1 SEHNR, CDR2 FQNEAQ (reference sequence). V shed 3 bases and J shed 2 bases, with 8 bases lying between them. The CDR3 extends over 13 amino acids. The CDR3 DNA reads TGTGCCAGCAGCTTCGACCGCACCTACGAGCAGTACTTC. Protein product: CASSFDRTYEQYF.

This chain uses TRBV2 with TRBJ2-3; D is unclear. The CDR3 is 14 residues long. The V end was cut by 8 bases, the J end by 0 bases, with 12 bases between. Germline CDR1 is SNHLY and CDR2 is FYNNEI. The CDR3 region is CASGPTLSTDTQYF. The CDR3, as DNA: TGTGCCAGCGGGCCGACTCTAAGCACAGATACGCAGTATTTT.

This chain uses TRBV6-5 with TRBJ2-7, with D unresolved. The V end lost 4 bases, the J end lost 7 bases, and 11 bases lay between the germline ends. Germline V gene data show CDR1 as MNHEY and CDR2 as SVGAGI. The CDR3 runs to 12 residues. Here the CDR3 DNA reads TGTGCCAGCAGTTCCCGTTGGGGAGAGCAGTACTTC. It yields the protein CASSSRWGEQYF.

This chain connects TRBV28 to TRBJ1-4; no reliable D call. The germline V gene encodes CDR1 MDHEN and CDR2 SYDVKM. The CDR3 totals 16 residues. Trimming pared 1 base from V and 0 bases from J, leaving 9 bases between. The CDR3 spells CASSLFPGATNEKLFF. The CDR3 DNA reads TGTGCCAGCAGTTTATTCCCGGGCGCAACTAATGAAAAACTGTTTTTT. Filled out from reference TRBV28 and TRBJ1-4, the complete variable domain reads DVKVTQSSRYLVKRTGEKVFLECVQDMDHENMFWYRQDPGLGLRLIYFSYDVKMKEKGDIPEGYSVSREKKERFSLILESASTNQTSMYLCASSLFPGATNEKLFFGSGTQLSVL.

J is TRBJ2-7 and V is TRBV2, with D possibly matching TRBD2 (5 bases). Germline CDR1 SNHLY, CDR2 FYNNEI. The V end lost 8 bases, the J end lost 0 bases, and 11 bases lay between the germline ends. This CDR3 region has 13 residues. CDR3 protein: CASATTTSYEQYF. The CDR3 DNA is TGTGCCAGCGCGACTACGACCTCCTACGAGCAGTACTTC.

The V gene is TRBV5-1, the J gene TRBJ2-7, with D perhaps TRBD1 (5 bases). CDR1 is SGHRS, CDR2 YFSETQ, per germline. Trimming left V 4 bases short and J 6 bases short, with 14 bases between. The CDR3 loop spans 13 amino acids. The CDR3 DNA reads TGCGCCAGCAGCACGGACACAATACTCGAGCAGTACTTC. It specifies CASSTDTILEQYF.

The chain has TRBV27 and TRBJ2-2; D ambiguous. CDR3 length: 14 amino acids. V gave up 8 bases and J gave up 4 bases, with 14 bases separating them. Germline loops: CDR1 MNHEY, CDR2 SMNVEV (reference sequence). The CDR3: CASRAGPPTGELFF. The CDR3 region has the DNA TGTGCCAGCCGGGCCGGGCCACCCACCGGGGAGCTGTTTTTT.

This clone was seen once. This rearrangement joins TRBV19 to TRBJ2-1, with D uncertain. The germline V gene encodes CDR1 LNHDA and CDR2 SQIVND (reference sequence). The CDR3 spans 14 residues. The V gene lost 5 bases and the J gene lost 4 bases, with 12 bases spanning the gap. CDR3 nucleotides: TGTGCCAGTAGTTCTCTTGGCTATTACAATGAGCAGTTCTTC. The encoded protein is CASSSLGYYNEQFF.

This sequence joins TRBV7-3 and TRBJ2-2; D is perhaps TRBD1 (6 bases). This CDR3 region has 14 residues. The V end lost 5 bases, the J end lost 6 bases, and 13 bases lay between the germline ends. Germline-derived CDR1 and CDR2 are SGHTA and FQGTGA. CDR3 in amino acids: CASSQGTAPGELFF. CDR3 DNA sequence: TGTGCCAGCAGCCAGGGGACGGCCCCCGGGGAGCTGTTTTTT.